What follows is one T cell receptor beta chain and its context. Its antigen is not identified. The data were obtained in a study of OX40 agonist ivuxolimab in advanced cancers. Study background: Partial responses, seen in three patients, involved one hepatocellular carcinoma and two cutaneous melanomas.

Germline values: CDR1 MNHNS, CDR2 SASEGT. Trimming took off 4 bases at V and 3 bases at J, with 10 bases between the two ends. The CDR3 is 14 residues long. Regarding the study as a whole: The study observed clonal expansion of CD4+ and CD8+ blood T cells by week 6 at 0.1 to 3.0 mg/kg.

TCRdb's copy holds only in-frame clones and misses some; the assay was immunoSEQ multiplex PCR. Counted here are approximately 100,000 clones, approximately 86% occurring once; the ten biggest clones make up around 4%. The chain employs TRBV6-1 and TRBJ1-5; the D is unclear. The sample here was CD4+ or CD8+ T cells sorted from blood, taken in a trial of the OX40 agonist ivuxolimab. The TCR comes from an adult with an advanced solid tumor such as melanoma, head and neck, liver or kidney cancer. The chain's CDR3 is CASSVGQINQPQHF. The DNA of the CDR3 is TGTGCCAGCAGTGTAGGCCAGATCAATCAGCCCCAGCATTTT.